The 30 T cell receptor beta chains below were found in one sample sequenced in a study of cytomegalovirus exposure and HLA in healthy donors. The PCR had 60 Vbeta and 13 Jbeta primers. Repertoires were generated with immunoSEQ multiplex PCR, while TCRdb's copy carries only in-frame clones and drops some. This table has about 97,000 clones, approximately 71% appearing once. Input material: PBMCs. The source of these receptors is a male donor in good health and CMV-seropositive.

The CDR3 sequence: CASSSRGLDETQYF. The CDR3 DNA reads as TGTGCCAGCAGCTCTAGGGGGCTGGATGAGACCCAGTACTTC. The rearrangement links TRBV7-9 to TRBJ2-5; TRBD1 matches at 7 bases. CDR3 length: 14 amino acids. Germline V gene data show CDR1 as SEHNR and CDR2 as FQNEAQ (reference sequence). V dropped 4 bases and J dropped 5; count of bases not matched to a gene: 7.

The rearrangement uses TRBV7-2 and TRBJ1-3, with D perhaps TRBD1 (6 bases). This CDR3 is built from 13 residues. Germline V gene data show CDR1 as SGHTA and CDR2 as FQGNSA. The V end lost 5 bases, the J end lost 4 bases, and 9 bases lay between the germline ends. CDR3 DNA sequence: TGTGCCAGCAGCATTGGACAGGGAAACACCATATATTTT. Amino acid sequence: CASSIGQGNTIYF.

The rearrangement joins TRBV7-2 to TRBJ2-3; D gene unclear. V was shortened by 0 bases and J by 4 bases, with 8 bases between the two germline ends. CDR1 SGHTA and CDR2 FQGNSA come from the germline V gene. The CDR3 has 14 residues. This chain's CDR3 is CASSLATAADTQYF. CDR3 coding DNA: TGTGCCAGCAGCTTAGCTACGGCGGCAGATACGCAGTATTTT. Supplemented by reference TRBV7-2 and TRBJ2-3, the full variable domain reads GAGVSQSPSNKVTEKGKDVELRCDPISGHTALYWYRQSLGQGLEFLIYFQGNSAPDKSGLPSDRFSAERTGGSVSTLTIQRTQQEDSAVYLCASSLATAADTQYFGPGTRLTVL.

This clone has more than one count but fewer than ten. DNA for the CDR3: TGTGCCAGCAGCCCCCAGGGTTACTCCTACAATGAGCAGTTCTTC. This translates into CASSPQGYSYNEQFF. The V and J genes are TRBV7-2 and TRBJ2-1; TRBD1 is a possible D gene (5 bases). This CDR3 region has 15 residues. Deletions cut 5 bases from V and 0 bases from J, with 11 bases between. The germline CDR1 and CDR2 sequences are SGHTA and FQGNSA.

The chain carries TRBV15 and TRBJ2-2; 9 bases map to TRBD2. Trimming took 0 bases from V and 8 from J; bases not matched to a gene: 13. Germline V gene lookup returns CDR1 LNHNV and CDR2 YYDKDF (reference sequence). The length of the CDR3 is 18 residues. The CDR3 sequence: CATSREDTSGWMLGELFF. The CDR3 coding sequence is TGTGCCACCAGCAGAGAGGATACTAGCGGGTGGATGCTTGGGGAGCTGTTTTTT.

This clone was counted a few times. The chain joins TRBV2 to TRBJ2-2, with D possibly being TRBD2 (5 bases). V was trimmed by 8 bases and J by 4 bases, leaving 14 bases between them. The CDR3 contains 14 residues. CDR1 is SNHLY, CDR2 FYNNEI, per germline. DNA for the CDR3: TGTGCCAGCCAATCCGGGGTTACCACCGGGGAGCTGTTTTTT. Amino acid sequence: CASQSGVTTGELFF.

V and J are TRBV28 and TRBJ2-7, with 11 bases that match TRBD2. The V segment lost 6 bases and the J segment 0 bases; nucleotides outside the gene matches: 4. CDR1 and CDR2 (germline): MDHEN, SYDVKM. This CDR3 region has 15 residues. DNA for the CDR3: TGTGCCAGCAGACCTAGCGGGGGGCACTCCTACGAGCAGTACTTC. Translating it yields CASRPSGGHSYEQYF.

The J gene is TRBJ1-1, the V gene TRBV28, with TRBD1 matching over 7 bases. The CDR3 sequence is 14 residues long. Unmatched junction bases numbered 11, after V lost 3 bases and J lost 10 bases. The germline V gene has CDR1 MDHEN and CDR2 SYDVKM. Here the CDR3 DNA reads TGTGCCAGCAGTTTGCCGACAGGGTGGGCCGGAGCTTTCTTT. Protein sequence: CASSLPTGWAGAFF.

Here the CDR3 DNA reads TGTGCCAGCAGCCTCCCAGGGGGAGGCCTCACAGATACGCAGTATTTT. This codes for CASSLPGGGLTDTQYF. The V call is TRBV9, the J call TRBJ2-3; D may be TRBD1 (7 bases). CDR3 length: 16 amino acids. The V end lost 4 bases, the J end lost 2 bases, and 17 bases lay between the germline ends. The V gene's germline CDR1 is SGDLS and CDR2 YYNGEE.

The chain combines TRBV6-6 with TRBJ1-2; 7 bases line up with TRBD1. The V gene end was trimmed by 2 bases and the J gene end by 8 bases; junction bases not matched to a gene: 8. Germline values: CDR1 MNHNY, CDR2 SVGAGI (reference sequence). This CDR3 region has 14 residues. The CDR3 loop is CASSYRDRVEGYTF. For the CDR3, the DNA is TGTGCCAGCAGTTACCGCGACAGGGTAGAAGGCTACACCTTC.

V and J are TRBV7-2 and TRBJ1-2, with 7 nucleotides matching TRBD1. Germline V lookup: CDR1 SGHTA, CDR2 FQGNSA. Trimming removed 3 bases from V and 5 bases from J; junction bases left unmatched: 9. This CDR3 spans 15 amino acids. CDR3 residues: CASSLERGRGYGYTF. Here the CDR3 DNA reads TGTGCCAGCAGCTTGGAAAGGGGGCGCGGATATGGCTACACCTTC.

This sequence joins TRBV6-1 and TRBJ2-7; 13 bases are a match to TRBD2. Germline-derived CDR1 and CDR2 are MNHNS and SASEGT. This CDR3 is 13 amino acids long. Trimming at V came to 9 bases and at J to 4 bases, leaving 3 bases not matched to a gene. In DNA, the CDR3 is TGTGCCAGTGGGACTAGCGGGAATTACGAGCAGTACTTC. Its translation is CASGTSGNYEQYF.

A remark on this clone: Because the CDR3 is missing its conserved closing phenylalanine or tryptophan, this is likely a read error. The limits of the CDR3 on the DNA are not certain, so only TCRdb's listed CDR3 is given. The chain is built from TRBV21-1 and TRBJ1-3. TRBV21-1 is classified as a pseudogene. The CDR3 is 9 amino acids long, termini counted. The CDR3 sequence is CASRTENVL.

The J gene is TRBJ1-5, the V gene TRBV28; 9 positions agree with TRBD1. The germline V gene encodes CDR1 MDHEN and CDR2 SYDVKM. The CDR3 spans 17 residues. J was trimmed by 6 bases and V by 6 bases; bases with no gene match: 15. The CDR3 sequence: CASRKVMISGQGQPQHF. In nucleotides, the CDR3 is TGTGCCAGCAGAAAAGTGATGATATCGGGACAGGGTCAGCCCCAGCATTTT.

The sample holds a few counts of this clone. The CDR3 nucleotides are TGTGCCAGCTCAGAACGACAGGGGGCGAGCTCCTACAATGAGCAGTTCTTC. As protein: CASSERQGASSYNEQFF. The chain couples TRBV18 to TRBJ2-1; 10 bases map to TRBD1. V lost 5 bases and J lost 0; bases outside the gene matches: 7. CDR3 length: 17 amino acids. Germline loops: CDR1 KGHSH, CDR2 LQKENI.

The rearrangement joins TRBV28 to TRBJ2-1; 7 nucleotides match TRBD2. This CDR3 is built from 15 residues. J was trimmed by 5 bases and V by 2 bases; bases with no gene match: 6. The germline gives CDR1 MDHEN, CDR2 SYDVKM. The CDR3 bases are TGTGCCAGCAGTTTACAAGTAGCGGGTAACAATGAGCAGTTCTTC. This encodes CASSLQVAGNNEQFF.

The genes are TRBV19 and TRBJ1-1; possibly TRBD1 for D (5 bases). Trimming cost V 6 bases and J 1 base, with 15 bases left between them. The germline CDR1 and CDR2 sequences are LNHDA and SQIVND (reference sequence). The CDR3 consists of 15 residues. CDR3 coding DNA: TGTGCCAGTAGAACCCCAGGGTGGCGGAACACTGAAGCTTTCTTT. This gives the protein CASRTPGWRNTEAFF.

The chain couples TRBV5-1 to TRBJ1-1; 8 bases match TRBD1. CDR1 SGHRS and CDR2 YFSETQ come from the germline V gene. V lost 4 bases to trimming and J lost 6 bases; unmatched junction nucleotides: 14. The CDR3 loop spans 16 amino acids. CDR3 nucleotides: TGCGCCAGCAGCCCGCGGAACAGGGGGTCATCCCCTGAAGCTTTCTTT. It yields the protein CASSPRNRGSSPEAFF.

This CDR3 reads CAISEDDRGGEQYF. In DNA form, the CDR3 reads TGTGCCATCAGTGAGGATGACAGGGGCGGCGAGCAGTACTTC. J is TRBJ2-7 and V is TRBV10-3, with TRBD1 matching 8 bases. V was pared by 2 bases and J by 6 bases, with 6 bases of the junction left unmatched. Germline lookup yields CDR1 ENHRY and CDR2 SYGVKD. This CDR3 has 14 residues.

This sequence joins TRBV27 and TRBJ2-5; TRBD1 aligns across 8 bases. The J call may be mistaken, given a closer DNA end match to TRBJ2-7. The germline V gene encodes CDR1 MNHEY and CDR2 SMNVEV (reference sequence). This CDR3 spans 14 amino acids. Here the CDR3 DNA reads TGTGCCAGCTCGCCGGGACAGGCACTGGGCGAGCAGTACTTC. This encodes CASSPGQALGEQYF.

This chain joins TRBV5-6 and TRBJ1-2; TRBD1 matches 8 bases. The CDR3 covers 16 residues. The ends lost 0 bases at V and 3 bases at J; junction bases unmatched: 7. Germline loops: CDR1 SGHDT, CDR2 YYEEEE. This CDR3 is CASSLGRGLLDYGYTF. In nucleotides, the CDR3 is TGTGCCAGCAGCTTGGGCAGGGGGCTGCTAGACTATGGCTACACCTTC.

This chain uses TRBV4-3 with TRBJ2-7; the D gene is possibly TRBD1 (6 bases). V was clipped by 4 bases and J by 6 bases, with 13 bases between them. CDR3 length: 13 amino acids. Germline CDR1 LGHNA, CDR2 YSLEER. This chain's CDR3 is CASSRTVQSEQYF. The CDR3 bases are TGCGCCAGCAGCCGGACAGTCCAGAGCGAGCAGTACTTC.

The chain joins TRBV18 to TRBJ2-1; D is perhaps TRBD1 (6 bases). Per the germline V gene, CDR1 is KGHSH and CDR2 is LQKENI. There are 15 residues in the CDR3. Between the trimmed V and J ends, which lost 2 bases and 7 bases, there was a span of 15 bases. For the CDR3, the DNA is TGTGCCAGCTCACCAGGACAGATTCCCGGGAATGAGCAGTTCTTC. This codes for CASSPGQIPGNEQFF.

CDR3 coding DNA: TGCGCCAGCAGCCCCGGGACACACCAAGAGACCCAGTACTTC. Protein product: CASSPGTHQETQYF. This chain connects TRBV5-1 to TRBJ2-5; D is possibly TRBD1 (6 bases). Trimming took 4 bases from V and 0 from J, leaving 10 bases between them. This CDR3 has 14 amino acids. Looked up from germline, CDR1 is SGHRS and CDR2 is YFSETQ.

The chain uses TRBV28 and TRBJ1-1; 7 positions match TRBD1. Germline-derived CDR1 and CDR2 are MDHEN and SYDVKM. V was clipped by 5 bases and J by 0 bases; unmatched bases: 9. CDR3 size: 16 residues. The CDR3: CASSLRDSIMNTEAFF. The DNA for the CDR3 is TGTGCCAGCAGTCTCCGGGACAGCATCATGAACACTGAAGCTTTCTTT. Supplemented by reference TRBV28 and TRBJ1-1, the full variable domain reads DVKVTQSSRYLVKRTGEKVFLECVQDMDHENMFWYRQDPGLGLRLIYFSYDVKMKEKGDIPEGYSVSREKKERFSLILESASTNQTSMYLCASSLRDSIMNTEAFFGQGTRLTVV.

This chain connects TRBV7-3 to TRBJ1-1; 7 nucleotides line up with TRBD1. The CDR3 consists of 16 residues. The trim removed 6 bases at V and 0 bases at J, leaving 10 bases unmatched. In germline, CDR1 is SGHTA, CDR2 FQGTGA. The chain's CDR3 is CASRPRGDSVNTEAFF. CDR3 nucleotides: TGTGCCAGCAGACCCAGGGGGGATTCTGTGAACACTGAAGCTTTCTTT.

The CDR3 is CASSPYREQPQHF. DNA of the CDR3: TGTGCCAGTAGTCCCTACAGGGAACAGCCCCAGCATTTT. The chain couples TRBV19 to TRBJ1-5; TRBD1 is a possible D gene (6 bases). The CDR3 extends over 13 amino acids. V dropped 5 bases and J dropped 7 bases, with 12 bases sitting between them. Germline CDR1 is LNHDA and CDR2 is SQIVND (reference sequence). Together with reference TRBV19 and TRBJ1-5, the CDR3 gives the full variable domain: DGGITQSPKYLFRKEGQNVTLSCEQNLNHDAMYWYRQDPGQGLRLIYYSQIVNDFQKGDIAEGYSVSREKKESFPLTVTSAQKNPTAFYLCASSPYREQPQHFGDGTRLSIL.

This chain uses TRBV6-1 with TRBJ1-5, with a weak D call TRBD1 (5 bases). Deletions cut 6 bases from V and 2 bases from J, with 14 bases between. The CDR3 sequence is 15 residues long. Germline lookup yields CDR1 MNHNS and CDR2 SASEGT. The CDR3 loop is CASRGRSGGNQPQHF. The CDR3 DNA follows: TGTGCCAGCAGAGGGAGGTCGGGGGGCAATCAGCCCCAGCATTTT.

This clone came up a few times. This rearrangement joins TRBV7-3 to TRBJ1-2; D unclear. Germline CDR1 reads SGHTA; CDR2 reads FQGTGA. There are 11 residues in the CDR3. V dropped 1 base and J dropped 10 bases, with 7 bases sitting between them. CDR3 amino acids: CASSLSRAYTF. The CDR3 nucleotides read TGTGCCAGCAGCTTAAGTCGAGCCTACACCTTC.

Only a few counts were recorded for this clone. This sequence joins TRBV6-1 and TRBJ2-7; the match to TRBD1 covers 9 bases. The junction had 8 bases not matched to a gene; V was cut back by 5 bases and J by 6 bases. This CDR3 is 14 amino acids long. Per the germline V gene, CDR1 is MNHNS and CDR2 is SASEGT. CDR3: CASSTAGTGFEQYF. The DNA of the CDR3 is TGTGCCAGCAGTACAGCCGGGACAGGGTTCGAGCAGTACTTC.